This T cell receptor beta chain is from a study of neurological immune-mediated disorders. From the 5' RACE reads, TCRdb called clonotypes with MiXCR, one entry per CDR3 protein. The table shows around 60,000 distinct CDR3 sequences, with roughly 3.5% occurring only once. Study-wide points: HTLV-1-associated myelopathy had the most TCR clonal expansion, while multiple sclerosis had the least, a level that fell below healthy controls.

The V and J ends lost 0 bases and 4 bases respectively, with 7 bases between them. Per the germline V gene, CDR1 is SGHTA and CDR2 is FQGNSA. The CDR3 length is 13 residues. This clonotype was counted many times. Its specificity is not known. Sequenced material: PBMCs. The sequence was obtained from a woman aged 60-75 years with multiple sclerosis. V and J are TRBV7-2 and TRBJ2-7, with D unresolved. DNA of the CDR3: TGTGCCAGCAGCTTAGCCAGATTTTACGAGCAGTACTTC. This gives the protein CASSLARFYEQYF. Looking up the rest from reference TRBV7-2 and TRBJ2-7 gives the full variable domain: GAGVSQSPSNKVTEKGKDVELRCDPISGHTALYWYRQSLGQGLEFLIYFQGNSAPDKSGLPSDRFSAERTGGSVSTLTIQRTQQEDSAVYLCASSLARFYEQYFGPGTRLTVT.